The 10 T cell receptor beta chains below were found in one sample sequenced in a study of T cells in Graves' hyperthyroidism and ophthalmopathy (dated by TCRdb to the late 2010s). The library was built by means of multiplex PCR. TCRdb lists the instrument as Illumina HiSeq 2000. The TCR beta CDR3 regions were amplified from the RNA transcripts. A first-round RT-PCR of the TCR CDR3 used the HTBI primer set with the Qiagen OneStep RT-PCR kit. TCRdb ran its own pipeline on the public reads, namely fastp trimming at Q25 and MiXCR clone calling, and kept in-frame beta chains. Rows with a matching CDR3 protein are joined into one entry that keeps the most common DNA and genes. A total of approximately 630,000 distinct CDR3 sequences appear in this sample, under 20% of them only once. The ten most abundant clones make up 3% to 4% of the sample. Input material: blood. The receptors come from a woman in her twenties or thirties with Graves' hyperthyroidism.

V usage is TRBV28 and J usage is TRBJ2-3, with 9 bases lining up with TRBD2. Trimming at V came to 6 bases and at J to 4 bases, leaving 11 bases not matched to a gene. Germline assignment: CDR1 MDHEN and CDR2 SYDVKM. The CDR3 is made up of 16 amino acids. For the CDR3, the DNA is TGTGCCAGCAGCGACCCTAGAGCGGGAGGACCAGATACGCAGTATTTT. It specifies CASSDPRAGGPDTQYF.

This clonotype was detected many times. CDR3 region: CASSPGFASYEQYF. In DNA, the CDR3 is TGTGCCAGCAGCCCGGGATTTGCCTCCTACGAGCAGTACTTC. The V gene is TRBV3-1, the J gene TRBJ2-7, with a possible D match to TRBD2 (5 bases). Trimming left V 4 bases short and J 0 bases short, with 10 bases between. The CDR3 sequence is 14 residues long. Germline values: CDR1 LGHDT, CDR2 YNNKEL (reference sequence).

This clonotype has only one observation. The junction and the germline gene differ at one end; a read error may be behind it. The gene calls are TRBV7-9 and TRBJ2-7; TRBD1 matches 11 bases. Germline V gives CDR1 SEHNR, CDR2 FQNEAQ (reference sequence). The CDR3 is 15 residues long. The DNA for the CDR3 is TGCGCCAGCAGCAACCGGGACAGGGGGGGATACGAGCAGTACTTC. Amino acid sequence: CASSNRDRGGYEQYF.

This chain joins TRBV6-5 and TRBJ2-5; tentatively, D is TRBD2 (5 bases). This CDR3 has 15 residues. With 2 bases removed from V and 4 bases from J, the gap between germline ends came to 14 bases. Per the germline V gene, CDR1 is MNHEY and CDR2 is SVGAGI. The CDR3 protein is CASSYKDSYGETQYF. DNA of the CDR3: TGTGCCAGCAGTTACAAGGACTCGTACGGAGAGACCCAGTACTTC.

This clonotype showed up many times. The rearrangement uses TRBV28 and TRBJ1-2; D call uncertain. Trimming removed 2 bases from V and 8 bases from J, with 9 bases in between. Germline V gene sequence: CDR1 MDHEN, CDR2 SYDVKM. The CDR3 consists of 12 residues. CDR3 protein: CASSLPGSGYTF. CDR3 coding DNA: TGTGCCAGCAGTTTACCGGGGAGCGGCTACACCTTC.

The CDR3 reads CASGPLQGEQETQYF. The CDR3 bases are TGCGCCAGCGGCCCGTTACAGGGAGAACAAGAGACCCAGTACTTC. The chain links TRBV4-3 to TRBJ2-5; maybe TRBD1 (6 bases). Germline V CDR1 and CDR2: LGHNA, YSLEER. Trimming pared 8 bases from V and 2 bases from J, leaving 18 bases between. The CDR3 totals 15 residues.

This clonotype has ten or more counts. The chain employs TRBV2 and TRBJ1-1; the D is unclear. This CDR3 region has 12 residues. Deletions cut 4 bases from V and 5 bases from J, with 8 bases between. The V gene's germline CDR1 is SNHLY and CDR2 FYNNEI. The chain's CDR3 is CASSVQLTEAFF. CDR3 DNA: TGTGCCAGCAGTGTTCAGTTAACTGAAGCTTTCTTT.

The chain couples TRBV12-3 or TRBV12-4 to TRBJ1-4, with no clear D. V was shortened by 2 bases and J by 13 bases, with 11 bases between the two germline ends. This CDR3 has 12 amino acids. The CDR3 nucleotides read TGTGCCAGCAGTTTACAAGTTGGAGGACTGTTTTTT. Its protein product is CASSLQVGGLFF.

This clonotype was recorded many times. The CDR3 region is CASSFEGGFSPLHF. The DNA of the CDR3 is TGTGCCAGCAGTTTTGAGGGGGGATTTTCACCCCTCCACTTT. The chain uses TRBV28 and TRBJ1-6; possibly TRBD1 for D (6 bases). Trimming removed 3 bases at V and 9 bases at J, with 12 bases between. The CDR3 runs to 14 residues. The V gene's germline CDR1 is MDHEN and CDR2 SYDVKM.

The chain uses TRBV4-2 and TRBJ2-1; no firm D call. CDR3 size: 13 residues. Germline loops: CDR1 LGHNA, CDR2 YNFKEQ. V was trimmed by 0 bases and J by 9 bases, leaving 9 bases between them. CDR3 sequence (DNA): TGTGCCAGCAGCCAAGACGGAAAGGGTGAGCAGTTCTTC. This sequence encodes CASSQDGKGEQFF.